The 20 T cell receptor beta chains listed next were all sequenced from one sample in a study of T cells in Graves' hyperthyroidism and ophthalmopathy. Researchers amplified the TCR beta CDR3 regions from RNA transcripts. Primed by the HTBI set, a first-round RT-PCR was run on the TCR CDR3. Using its own MiXCR run on the multiplex PCR reads, TCRdb lists one record per CDR3 protein. The sample lists roughly 290,000 distinct CDR3 sequences, 12% to 15% seen once, with 7.9% in the top ten. Sequenced sample: blood. Every receptor here comes from a woman in her 40s with Graves' hyperthyroidism.

As for this clonotype: Given a much more abundant clone one base away, this may be a read error. V and J are TRBV20-1 and TRBJ2-1; TRBD2 might be the D (5 bases). The length of the CDR3 is 15 residues. The V and J ends lost 5 bases and 2 bases respectively, with 16 bases between them. Germline V gene data show CDR1 as DFQATT and CDR2 as SNEGSKA (reference sequence). In DNA form, the CDR3 reads TGCAGTGCTGCACCGGAACTAGTAACCTACAATGAGCAGTTCTTC. Encoded protein: CSAAPELVTYNEQFF.

The chain employs TRBV19 and TRBJ2-5; 8 bases line up with TRBD1. The CDR3 contains 14 residues. V gave up 0 bases and J gave up 4 bases; unmatched junction bases: 1. Germline V lookup: CDR1 LNHDA, CDR2 SQIVND (reference sequence). The CDR3 DNA reads TGTGCCAGTAGTATAGATGGGACAGGAGAGACCCAGTACTTC. Encoded protein: CASSIDGTGETQYF.

The CDR3 coding sequence is TGCAGTGCTAGACCCCGGGACTCGGGTGGCTACACCTTC. It yields the protein CSARPRDSGGYTF. The chain carries TRBV20-1 and TRBJ1-2, with a weak D call TRBD1 (5 bases). Trimming took off 2 bases at V and 7 bases at J, with 14 bases between the two ends. The CDR3 has 13 amino acids. From germline, CDR1 is DFQATT and CDR2 SNEGSKA (reference sequence).

In this sample, this clonotype turned up many times. The CDR3 is CASRDGLTDEQFF. CDR3 in DNA: TGTGCCAGCCGGGACGGCCTTACGGATGAGCAGTTCTTC. The J gene is TRBJ2-1, the V gene TRBV18; D is perhaps TRBD1 or TRBD2 (5 bases each). Trimming removed 8 bases at V and 8 bases at J, with 16 bases between. Germline V gives CDR1 KGHSH, CDR2 LQKENI. The length of the CDR3 is 13 residues. The entire variable domain, with the rest obtained from reference TRBV18 and TRBJ2-1, is as follows: NAGVMQNPRHLVRRRGQEARLRCSPMKGHSHVYWYRQLPEEGLKFMVYLQKENIIDESGMPKERFSAEFPKEGPSILRIQQVVRGDSAAYFCASRDGLTDEQFFGPGTRLTVL.

V usage is TRBV14 and J usage is TRBJ2-5; 10 nucleotides align to TRBD2. V was pared by 4 bases and J by 5 bases, with 7 bases of the junction left unmatched. Looked up from germline, CDR1 is SGHDN and CDR2 is FVKESK. The CDR3 is 15 amino acids. The CDR3 sequence is CASSPKGLARETQYF. CDR3 nucleotides: TGTGCCAGCAGCCCCAAGGGACTAGCGCGGGAGACCCAGTACTTC.

Many counts were recorded for this clonotype. CDR3 coding DNA: TGTGCCAGCAGCGCTGACGGGACAGGGGCCAAGCAGCCCCAGCATTTT. Amino acids: CASSADGTGAKQPQHF. The rearrangement links TRBV9 to TRBJ1-5, with 10 positions matching TRBD1. This CDR3 comprises 16 residues. Germline-derived CDR1 and CDR2 are SGDLS and YYNGEE. J gave up 7 bases and V 3 bases, and 10 bases lay outside the gene matches. The complete variable domain, with remaining parts taken from reference TRBV9 and TRBJ1-5, reads DSGVTQTPKHLITATGQRVTLRCSPRSGDLSVYWYQQSLDQGLQFLIQYYNGEERAKGNILERFSAQQFPDLHSELNLSSLELGDSALYFCASSADGTGAKQPQHFGDGTRLSIL.

The chain recombines TRBV14 with TRBJ2-2, with D maybe TRBD1 (6 bases). Germline values: CDR1 SGHDN, CDR2 FVKESK. V was trimmed by 6 bases and J by 3 bases, leaving 11 bases between them. This CDR3 is 14 amino acids long. The CDR3 loop is CASRRQVDTGELFF. DNA for the CDR3: TGTGCCAGCAGGCGACAGGTGGACACCGGGGAGCTGTTTTTT. The whole variable domain, filled in from reference TRBV14 and TRBJ2-2, reads EAGVTQFPSHSVIEKGQTVTLRCDPISGHDNLYWYRRVMGKEIKFLLHFVKESKQDESGMPNNRFLAERTGGTYSTLKVQPAELEDSGVYFCASRRQVDTGELFFGEGSRLTVL.

This chain joins TRBV29-1 and TRBJ1-6; 7 bases fit TRBD1. The junction had 11 bases not matched to a gene; V was cut back by 7 bases and J by 8 bases. CDR1 and CDR2 (germline): SQVTM, ANQGSEA. The CDR3 has 14 amino acids. The CDR3 region is CSAGMTGSDSPLHF. CDR3 nucleotides: TGCAGCGCCGGGATGACAGGGTCGGATTCACCCCTCCACTTT.

A few counts support this clonotype. The chain carries TRBV20-1 and TRBJ2-1, with 8 bases aligning to TRBD2. The CDR3 runs 16 residues. Germline V gene data show CDR1 as DFQATT and CDR2 as SNEGSKA (reference sequence). J lost 1 base, V lost 3 bases, and 8 bases had no gene match. The CDR3 DNA reads as TGCAGTGCTAGGGAGAAACTAGCGGCGTCCTACAATGAGCAGTTCTTC. This translates into CSAREKLAASYNEQFF.

This clonotype was counted many times. The rearrangement uses TRBV29-1 and TRBJ2-5, with D possibly matching TRBD2 (6 bases). The V and J ends lost 7 bases and 4 bases respectively, with 19 bases between them. The CDR3 has 14 residues. Germline-derived CDR1 and CDR2 are SQVTM and ANQGSEA. CDR3 in amino acids: CSAERDSGRETQYF. CDR3 DNA: TGCAGCGCCGAACGGGACTCCGGGCGAGAGACCCAGTACTTC.

This chain uses TRBV15 with TRBJ2-3, with 7 nucleotides matching TRBD2. Per germline, CDR1 LNHNV and CDR2 YYDKDF (reference sequence). The CDR3 has 16 amino acids. The V segment lost 3 bases and the J segment 4 bases; nucleotides outside the gene matches: 10. For the CDR3, the DNA is TGTGCCACCAGCAGGGGAGGGCGGCTAAGGGCAGATACGCAGTATTTT. Its translation: CATSRGGRLRADTQYF. Full variable domain (rest looked up from reference TRBV15 and TRBJ2-3): DAMVIQNPRYQVTQFGKPVTLSCSQTLNHNVMYWYQQKSSQAPKLLFHYYDKDFNNEADTPDNFQSRRPNTSFCFLDIRSPGLGDTAMYLCATSRGGRLRADTQYFGPGTRLTVL.

This clonotype was seen only a few times. This rearrangement joins TRBV6-2 or TRBV6-3 to TRBJ2-7; 12 bases are shared with TRBD2. Looked up from germline, CDR1 is MNHEY and CDR2 is SVGEGT. The CDR3 sequence is 16 residues long. The trim removed 2 bases at V and 5 bases at J, leaving 7 bases unmatched. CDR3 DNA sequence: TGTGCCAGCAGTTACCCCGGACTAGCGGGATTCAACGAGCAGTACTTC. It is translated as CASSYPGLAGFNEQYF.

This clonotype appeared many times. CDR3 region: CASRELEAFF. The CDR3 DNA follows: TGTGCCAGCCGGGAGCTTGAAGCTTTCTTT. The chain combines TRBV13 with TRBJ1-1, with D hard to call. Trimming cost V 8 bases and J 7 bases, with 8 bases left between them. CDR1 and CDR2 from the germline V gene are PRHDT and FYEKMQ (reference sequence). The CDR3 runs 10 residues.

Points on this clonotype: A much larger clone lies a single base off, so this may be a read error. V gene TRBV15 combines with J gene TRBJ1-1; D is perhaps TRBD1 (6 bases). There are 15 residues in the CDR3. The germline V gene encodes CDR1 LNHNV and CDR2 YYDKDF (reference sequence). V lost 4 bases and J 6 bases, leaving 18 bases between the germline ends. CDR3 loop: CATSTAGTSGAEAFF. CDR3 in DNA: TGTGCCACCAGCACGGCGGGGACATCGGGCGCTGAAGCTTTCTTT. Together with reference TRBV15 and TRBJ1-1, the CDR3 gives the full variable domain: DAMVIQNPRYQVTQFGKPVTLSCSQTLNHNVMYWYQQKSSQAPKLLFHYYDKDFNNEADTPDNFQSRRPNTSFCFLDIRSPGLGDTAMYLCATSTAGTSGAEAFFGQGTRLTVV.

This clonotype was picked up many times. The chain employs TRBV19 and TRBJ1-1; D remains unclear. The CDR3 length is 14 residues. Germline V lookup: CDR1 LNHDA, CDR2 SQIVND (reference sequence). Trimming took off 7 bases at V and 1 base at J, with 13 bases between the two ends. CDR3 sequence: CASNSNNQNTEAFF. The CDR3 bases are TGTGCCAGTAATTCGAACAACCAGAACACTGAAGCTTTCTTT. The variable domain in full, with the rest retrieved from reference TRBV19 and TRBJ1-1, is DGGITQSPKYLFRKEGQNVTLSCEQNLNHDAMYWYRQDPGQGLRLIYYSQIVNDFQKGDIAEGYSVSREKKESFPLTVTSAQKNPTAFYLCASNSNNQNTEAFFGQGTRLTVV.

This clonotype was recorded at least ten times. The chain joins TRBV9 to TRBJ1-1; D unresolved. The germline V and J ends were trimmed by 0 bases and 1 base, with 10 bases remaining between them. There are 15 residues in the CDR3. Germline CDR1 is SGDLS and CDR2 is YYNGEE. The CDR3 region is CASSVGANGNTEAFF. The CDR3 DNA reads as TGTGCCAGCAGCGTAGGAGCGAATGGGAACACTGAAGCTTTCTTT.

The chain combines TRBV11-2 with TRBJ2-7; 7 nucleotides line up with TRBD2. CDR3 size: 14 residues. V gave up 5 bases and J gave up 4 bases; unmatched junction bases: 8. The germline CDR1 and CDR2 sequences are SGHAT and FQNNGV. CDR3 amino acids: CASSHGGSGYEQYF. The CDR3 nucleotides read TGTGCCAGCAGCCACGGCGGGAGCGGGTACGAGCAGTACTTC.

This chain joins TRBV19 and TRBJ2-4; 11 bases are shared with TRBD2. CDR1 is LNHDA and CDR2 is SQIVND in the germline V gene (reference sequence). The CDR3 loop spans 18 amino acids. V shed 1 base and J 2 bases; nucleotides not matched to a gene: 7. CDR3: CASSIVSGRASTKNIQYF. DNA of the CDR3: TGTGCCAGTAGTATAGTTAGCGGGAGGGCGAGTACCAAAAACATTCAGTACTTC.

As regards this clonotype: A much more abundant neighbour one base away suggests this may be a read error. The chain employs TRBV29-1 and TRBJ2-7; D is perhaps TRBD2 (5 bases). V was trimmed by 7 bases and J by 7 bases, leaving 23 bases between them. The CDR3 spans 14 residues. Germline V CDR1 and CDR2: SQVTM, ANQGSEA. CDR3 DNA: TGCAGCGAGAAGTCTCTAGGAGAAGGAGGTGAGCAGTACTTC. Protein product: CSEKSLGEGGEQYF.

The chain has TRBV4-2 and TRBJ2-7, with 8 bases identical to TRBD2. V was pared by 0 bases and J by 4 bases, with 8 bases of the junction left unmatched. The germline V gene has CDR1 LGHNA and CDR2 YNFKEQ. The CDR3 has 16 residues. The CDR3 DNA is TGTGCCAGCAGCCAAGAGAACTCACTAGCGGTTTACGAGCAGTACTTC. Translation gives CASSQENSLAVYEQYF.